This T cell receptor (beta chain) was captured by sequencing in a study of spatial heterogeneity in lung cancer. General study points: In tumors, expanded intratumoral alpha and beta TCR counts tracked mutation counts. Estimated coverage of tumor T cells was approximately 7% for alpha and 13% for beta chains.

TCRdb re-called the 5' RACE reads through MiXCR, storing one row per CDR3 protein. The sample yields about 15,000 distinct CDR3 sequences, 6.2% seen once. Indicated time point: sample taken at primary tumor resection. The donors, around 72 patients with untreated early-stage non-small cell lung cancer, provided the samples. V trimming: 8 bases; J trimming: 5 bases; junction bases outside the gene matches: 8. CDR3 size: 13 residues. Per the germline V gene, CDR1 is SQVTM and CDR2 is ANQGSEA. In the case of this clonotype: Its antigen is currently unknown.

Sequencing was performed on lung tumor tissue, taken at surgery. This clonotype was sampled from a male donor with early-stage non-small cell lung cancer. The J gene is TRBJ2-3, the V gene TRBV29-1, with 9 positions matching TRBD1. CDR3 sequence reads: CSFLAGQGDTQYF. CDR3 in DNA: TGCAGCTTCCTCGCGGGACAGGGAGATACGCAGTATTTT.